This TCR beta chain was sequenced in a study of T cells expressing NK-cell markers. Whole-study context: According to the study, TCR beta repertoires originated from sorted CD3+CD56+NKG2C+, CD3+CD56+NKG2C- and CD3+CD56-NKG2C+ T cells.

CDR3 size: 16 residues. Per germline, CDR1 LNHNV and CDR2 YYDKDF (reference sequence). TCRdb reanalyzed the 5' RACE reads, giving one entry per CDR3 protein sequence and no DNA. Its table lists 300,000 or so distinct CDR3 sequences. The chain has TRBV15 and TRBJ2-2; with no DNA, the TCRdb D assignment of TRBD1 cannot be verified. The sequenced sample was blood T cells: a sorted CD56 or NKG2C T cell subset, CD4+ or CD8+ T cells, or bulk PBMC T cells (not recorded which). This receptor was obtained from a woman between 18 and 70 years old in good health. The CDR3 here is CATSRGSGENTGELFF.